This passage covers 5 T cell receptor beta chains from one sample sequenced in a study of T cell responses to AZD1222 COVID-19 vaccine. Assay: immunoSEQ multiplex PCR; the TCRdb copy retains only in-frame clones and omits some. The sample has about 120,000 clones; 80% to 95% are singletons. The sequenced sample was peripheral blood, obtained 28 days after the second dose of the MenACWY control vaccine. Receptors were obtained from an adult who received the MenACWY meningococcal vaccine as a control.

The DNA of the CDR3 is TGCGCCAGCAGTGAGCGGGGACTAGCGGGGCTAAAAGAGACCCAGTACTTC. Translation: CASSERGLAGLKETQYF. The rearrangement links TRBV10-1 to TRBJ2-5; TRBD2 aligns across 13 bases. The trim removed 2 bases at V and 3 bases at J, leaving 6 bases unmatched. CDR1 WNHNN and CDR2 SYGVQD come from the germline V gene (reference sequence). The CDR3 contains 17 residues.

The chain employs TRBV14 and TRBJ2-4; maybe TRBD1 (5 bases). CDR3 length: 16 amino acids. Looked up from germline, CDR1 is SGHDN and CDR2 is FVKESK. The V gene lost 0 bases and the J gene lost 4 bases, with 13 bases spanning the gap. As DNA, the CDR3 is TGTGCCAGCAGCCAAGAAGGGAAGGGGCTAAAAAACATTCAGTACTTC. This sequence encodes CASSQEGKGLKNIQYF.

CDR3 in amino acids: CASSRQLNTGELFF. Written as DNA, the CDR3 is TGTGCCAGCAGCCGTCAGTTGAACACCGGGGAGCTGTTTTTT. The chain couples TRBV5-6 to TRBJ2-2, with no clear D. V dropped 4 bases and J dropped 1 base, with 8 bases sitting between them. CDR1 SGHDT and CDR2 YYEEEE come from the germline V gene. CDR3 length equals 14 residues.

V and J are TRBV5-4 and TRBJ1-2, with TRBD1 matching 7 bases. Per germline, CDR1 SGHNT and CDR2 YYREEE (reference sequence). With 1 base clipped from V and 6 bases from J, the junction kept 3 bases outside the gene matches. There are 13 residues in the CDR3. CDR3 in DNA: TGTGCCAGCAGCTTGACAGGGGTGGATGGCTACACCTTC. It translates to CASSLTGVDGYTF. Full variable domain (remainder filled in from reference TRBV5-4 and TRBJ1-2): ETGVTQSPTHLIKTRGQQVTLRCSSQSGHNTVSWYQQALGQGPQFIFQYYREEENGRGNFPPRFSGLQFPNYSSELNVNALELDDSALYLCASSLTGVDGYTFGSGTRLTVV.

The CDR3 spells CASRNFWGGAYEQYV. The CDR3 bases are TGTGCCAGCAGGAATTTTTGGGGGGGGGCCTACGAGCAGTACGTC. The chain carries TRBV11-1 and TRBJ2-7; 7 bases are a match to TRBD2. The CDR3 length is 15 residues. Germline V gene lookup returns CDR1 SGHAT and CDR2 FQDESV (reference sequence). Trimming at V came to 6 bases and at J to 2 bases, leaving 10 bases not matched to a gene.